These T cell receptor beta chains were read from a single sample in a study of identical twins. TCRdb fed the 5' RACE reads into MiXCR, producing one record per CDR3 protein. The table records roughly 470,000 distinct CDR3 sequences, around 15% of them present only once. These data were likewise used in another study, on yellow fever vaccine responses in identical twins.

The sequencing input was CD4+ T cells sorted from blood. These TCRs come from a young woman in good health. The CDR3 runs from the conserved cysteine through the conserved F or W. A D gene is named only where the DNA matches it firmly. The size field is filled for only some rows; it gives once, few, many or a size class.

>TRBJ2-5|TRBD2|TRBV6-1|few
CASSRGTMVETQYF
TGTGCCAGCAGCCGCGGGACTATGGTGGAGACCCAGTACTTC
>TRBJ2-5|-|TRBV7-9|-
CASSPGRGGGETQYF
TGTGCCAGCAGCCCTGGACGAGGTGGGGGGGAGACCCAGTACTTC
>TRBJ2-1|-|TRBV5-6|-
CASSWDASRTRNEQFF
TGTGCCAGCAGCTGGGACGCATCAAGAACTCGCAATGAGCAGTTCTTC
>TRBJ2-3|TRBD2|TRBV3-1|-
CASSRTSVSTDTQYF
TGTGCCAGCAGCCGGACTAGCGTTAGCACAGATACGCAGTATTTT
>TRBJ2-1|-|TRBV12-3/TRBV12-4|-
CASSPQLTVSGHVYNEQFF
TGTGCCAGCAGCCCCCAGCTTACCGTTAGCGGCCACGTATACAATGAGCAGTTCTTC
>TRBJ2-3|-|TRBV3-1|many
CASSQYPPNTQYF
TGTGCCAGCAGCCAATACCCCCCCAATACGCAGTATTTT
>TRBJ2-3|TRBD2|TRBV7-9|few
CASSPGTSHRLF
TGTGCCAGCAGCCCCGGGACTAGTCACCGCCTTTTT
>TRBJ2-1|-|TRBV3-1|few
CASSRLGAKPGNEQFF
TGTGCCAGCAGCCGACTGGGGGCCAAACCAGGCAATGAGCAGTTCTTC
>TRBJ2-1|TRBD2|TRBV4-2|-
CASSLSSGVQRESGEQFF
TGTGCCAGCAGCCTATCCTCGGGGGTGCAGCGGGAGAGCGGTGAGCAGTTCTTC
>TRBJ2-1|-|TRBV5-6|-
CASSFRRIPYNEQFF
TGTGCCAGCAGCTTTCGGCGAATACCCTACAATGAGCAGTTCTTC
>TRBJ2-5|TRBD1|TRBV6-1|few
CASRTGTGAKETQYF
TGTGCCAGCAGGACCGGGACAGGGGCTAAAGAGACCCAGTACTTC
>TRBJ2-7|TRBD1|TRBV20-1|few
CSAYRQGTSYEQYF
TGCAGTGCTTATCGACAGGGTACATCCTACGAGCAGTACTTC
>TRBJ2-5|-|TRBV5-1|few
CASAQGETQYF
TGCGCCAGCGCCCAGGGCGAGACCCAGTACTTC
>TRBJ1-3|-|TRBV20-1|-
CSAYFGSGNTIYF
TGCAGTGCTTACTTCGGCTCTGGAAACACCATATATTTT
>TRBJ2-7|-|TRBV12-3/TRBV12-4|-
CASSPRDTHPYEQYF
TGTGCCAGCAGCCCCCGGGACACCCATCCCTACGAGCAGTACTTC
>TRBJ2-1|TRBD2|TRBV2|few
CASSGGSGNEQFF
TGTGCCAGCAGTGGCGGGAGTGGCAATGAGCAGTTCTTC
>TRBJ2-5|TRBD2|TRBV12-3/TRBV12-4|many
CASTSTGGGETQYF
TGTGCCAGCACCTCAACCGGCGGGGGTGAGACCCAGTACTTC
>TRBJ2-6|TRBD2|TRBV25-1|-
CASSEESGRFSGANVLTF
TGTGCCAGCAGTGAAGAAAGCGGGAGGTTCTCTGGGGCCAACGTCCTGACTTTC
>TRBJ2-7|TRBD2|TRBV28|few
CASSLLSGGYEQYF
TGTGCCAGCAGTTTATTATCGGGAGGCTACGAGCAGTACTTC
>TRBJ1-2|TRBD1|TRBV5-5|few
CASSYDRVRYTF
TGTGCCAGCAGTTACGACAGGGTACGCTACACCTTC
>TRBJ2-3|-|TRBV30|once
CAWSVLGDTQYF
TGTGCCTGGAGTGTACTCGGAGATACGCAGTATTTT
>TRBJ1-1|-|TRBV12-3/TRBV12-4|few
CASSGRRGDTEAFF
TGTGCCAGCAGTGGGCGAAGGGGGGACACTGAAGCTTTCTTT
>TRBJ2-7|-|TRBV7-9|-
CASSSLGRDYEQYF
TGTGCCAGCAGCTCCCTAGGACGGGATTACGAGCAGTACTTC
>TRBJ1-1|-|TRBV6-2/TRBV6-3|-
CASGTANTEAFF
TGTGCCAGTGGGACGGCGAACACTGAAGCTTTCTTT
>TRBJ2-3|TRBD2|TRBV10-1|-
CASSDLRGRALADTQYF
TGCGCCAGCAGTGATCTTCGGGGGAGGGCCCTTGCAGATACGCAGTATTTT
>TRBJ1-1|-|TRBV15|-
CATRNLIGGNTEAFF
TGTGCCACCAGAAATCTCATAGGGGGGAACACTGAAGCTTTCTTT
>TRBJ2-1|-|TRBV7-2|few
CASSLGLGVSNNEQFF
TGTGCCAGCAGCTTAGGTCTAGGGGTAAGCAACAATGAGCAGTTCTTC
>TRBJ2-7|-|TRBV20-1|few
CSAPPKQGVSYEQYF
TGCAGTGCTCCACCGAAGCAGGGAGTATCCTACGAGCAGTACTTC
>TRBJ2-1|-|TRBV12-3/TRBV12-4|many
CASSLSSEQFF
TGTGCCAGCAGTTTATCGAGTGAGCAGTTCTTC
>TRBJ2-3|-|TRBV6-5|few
CASSYPRRGATDTQYF
TGTGCCAGCAGTTACCCCCGGCGAGGGGCAACAGATACGCAGTATTTT
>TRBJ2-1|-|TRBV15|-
CATSFGGSYNEQFF
TGTGCCACCAGCTTTGGCGGGTCCTACAATGAGCAGTTCTTC
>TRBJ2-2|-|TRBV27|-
CASSLSGVIAGELFF
TGTGCCAGCAGTTTATCGGGGGTAATTGCGGGGGAGCTGTTTTTT
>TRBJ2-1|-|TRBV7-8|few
CASSRGGLPPYNEQFF
TGTGCCAGCAGCCGTGGGGGACTCCCGCCCTACAATGAGCAGTTCTTC
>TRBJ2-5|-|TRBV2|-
CASSPSFQETQYF
TGTGCCAGCAGCCCATCTTTCCAAGAGACCCAGTACTTC
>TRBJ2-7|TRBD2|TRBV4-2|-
CASSQPGLAGGKNSYEQYF
TGTGCCAGCAGCCAACCGGGGCTAGCGGGGGGAAAAAACTCCTACGAGCAGTACTTC
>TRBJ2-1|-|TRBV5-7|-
CASSSGVSSYNEQFF
TGTGCCAGCAGCTCCGGGGTCAGCTCCTACAATGAGCAGTTCTTC
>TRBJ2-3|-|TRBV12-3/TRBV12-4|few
CASSLEGRGPRTDTQYF
TGTGCCAGCAGTTTAGAGGGGCGGGGGCCTCGCACAGATACGCAGTATTTT
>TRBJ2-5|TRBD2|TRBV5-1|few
CASSLAGLAGVRETQYF
TGCGCCAGCAGCTTGGCGGGACTAGCGGGAGTTCGTGAGACCCAGTACTTC
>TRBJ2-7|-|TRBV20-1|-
CSATDSNYEQYF
TGCAGTGCTACCGACAGCAACTACGAGCAGTACTTC
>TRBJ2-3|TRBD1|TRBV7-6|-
CASSLGQTEVDTQYF
TGTGCCAGCAGCTTGGGACAGACGGAGGTAGATACGCAGTATTTT
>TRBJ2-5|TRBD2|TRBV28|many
CASSFPALAGGQETQYF
TGTGCCAGCAGTTTTCCGGCACTAGCGGGAGGCCAAGAGACCCAGTACTTC
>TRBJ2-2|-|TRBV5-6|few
CASGAEARTGELFF
TGTGCCAGCGGAGCGGAGGCGCGCACCGGGGAGCTGTTTTTT
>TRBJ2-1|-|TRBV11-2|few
CASSLAEFGEQFF
TGTGCCAGCAGCTTAGCTGAGTTCGGTGAGCAGTTCTTC
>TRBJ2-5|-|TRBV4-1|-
CASSQHAGFTQYF
TGCGCCAGCAGCCAACACGCCGGGTTTACCCAGTACTTC
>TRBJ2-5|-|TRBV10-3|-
CAISAREETQYF
TGTGCCATCAGTGCCAGGGAAGAGACCCAGTACTTC
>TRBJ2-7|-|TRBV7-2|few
CASSQTRGSYEQYF
TGTGCCAGCAGCCAAACCCGGGGATCCTACGAGCAGTACTTC
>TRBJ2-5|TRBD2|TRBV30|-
CAWSVTSGTQTQYF
TGTGCCTGGAGTGTAACTAGCGGGACGCAGACCCAGTACTTC
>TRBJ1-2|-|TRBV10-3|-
CAISESGGNYGYTF
TGTGCCATCAGTGAGTCGGGGGGGAACTATGGCTACACCTTC
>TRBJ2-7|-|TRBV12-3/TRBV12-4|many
CASRGGMQYEQYF
TGTGCCAGCAGGGGCGGGATGCAATACGAGCAGTACTTC
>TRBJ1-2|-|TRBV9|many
CASSQDNYGYTF
TGTGCCAGCAGCCAAGACAACTATGGCTACACCTTC
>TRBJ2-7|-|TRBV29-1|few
CSVEEGVLREQYF
TGCAGCGTTGAGGAGGGTGTTCTCCGCGAGCAGTACTTC
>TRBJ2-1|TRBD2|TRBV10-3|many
CAIREREGRDEQFF
TGTGCCATCAGAGAGCGGGAGGGCCGCGATGAGCAGTTCTTC
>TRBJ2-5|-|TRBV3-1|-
CASSHQGETQYF
TGTGCCAGCAGCCACCAAGGGGAGACCCAGTACTTC